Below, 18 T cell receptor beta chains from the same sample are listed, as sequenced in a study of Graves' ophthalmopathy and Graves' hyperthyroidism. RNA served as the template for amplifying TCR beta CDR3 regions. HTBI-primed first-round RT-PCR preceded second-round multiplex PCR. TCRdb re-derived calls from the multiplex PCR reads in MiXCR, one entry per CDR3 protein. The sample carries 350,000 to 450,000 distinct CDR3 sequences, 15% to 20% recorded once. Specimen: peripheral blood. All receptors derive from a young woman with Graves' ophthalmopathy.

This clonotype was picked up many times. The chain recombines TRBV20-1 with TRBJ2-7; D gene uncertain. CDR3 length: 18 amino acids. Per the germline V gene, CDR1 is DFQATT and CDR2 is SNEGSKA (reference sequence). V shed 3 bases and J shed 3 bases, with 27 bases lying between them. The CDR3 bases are TGCAGTGCTAGCCCCCCGGGCTCCGGTGGGCGGTCGAACTACGAGCAGTACTTC. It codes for CSASPPGSGGRSNYEQYF.

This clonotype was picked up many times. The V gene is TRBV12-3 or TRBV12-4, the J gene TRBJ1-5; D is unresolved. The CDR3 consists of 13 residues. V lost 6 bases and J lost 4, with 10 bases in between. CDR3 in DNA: TGTGCCAGCAGCTTTACGGGTAATCAGCCCCAGCATTTT. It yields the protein CASSFTGNQPQHF.

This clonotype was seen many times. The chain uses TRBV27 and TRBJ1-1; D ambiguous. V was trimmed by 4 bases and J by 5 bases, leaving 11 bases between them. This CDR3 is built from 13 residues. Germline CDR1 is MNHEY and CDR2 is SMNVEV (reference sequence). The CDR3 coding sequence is TGTGCCAGCAGTTGGGCGGTCGGAACTGAAGCTTTCTTT. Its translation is CASSWAVGTEAFF.

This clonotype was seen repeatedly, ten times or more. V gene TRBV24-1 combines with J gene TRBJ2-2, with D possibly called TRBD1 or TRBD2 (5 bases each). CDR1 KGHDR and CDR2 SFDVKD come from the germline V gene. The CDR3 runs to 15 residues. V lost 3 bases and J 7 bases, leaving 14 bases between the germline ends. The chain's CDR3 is CATSDPVGEHGELFF. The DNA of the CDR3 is TGTGCCACCAGTGATCCCGTGGGGGAGCACGGGGAGCTGTTTTTT.

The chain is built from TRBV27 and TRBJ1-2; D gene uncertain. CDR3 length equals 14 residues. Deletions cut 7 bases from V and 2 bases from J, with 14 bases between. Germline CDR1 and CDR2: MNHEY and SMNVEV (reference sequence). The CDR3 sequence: CASKFGPENYGYTF. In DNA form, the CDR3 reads TGTGCCAGCAAGTTCGGGCCCGAGAACTATGGCTACACCTTC.

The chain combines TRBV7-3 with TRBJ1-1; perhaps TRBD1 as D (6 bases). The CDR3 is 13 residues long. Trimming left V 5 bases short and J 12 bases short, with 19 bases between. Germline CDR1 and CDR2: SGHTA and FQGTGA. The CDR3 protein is CASSLQGGTETFF. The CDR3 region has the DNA TGTGCCAGCAGCCTACAGGGAGGCACCGAAACTTTCTTT.

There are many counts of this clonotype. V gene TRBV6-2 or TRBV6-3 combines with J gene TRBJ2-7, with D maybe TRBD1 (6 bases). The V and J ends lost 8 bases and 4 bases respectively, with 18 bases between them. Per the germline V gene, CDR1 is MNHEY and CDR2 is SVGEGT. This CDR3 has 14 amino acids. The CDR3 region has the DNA TGTGCCAGCGTAGGCGAATGGACAGTATACGAGCAGTACTTC. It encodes CASVGEWTVYEQYF.

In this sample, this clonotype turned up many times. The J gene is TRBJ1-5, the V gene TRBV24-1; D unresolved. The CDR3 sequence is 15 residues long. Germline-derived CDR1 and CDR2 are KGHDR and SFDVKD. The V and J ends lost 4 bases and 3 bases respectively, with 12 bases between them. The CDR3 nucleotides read TGTGCCACCAGTGAAGGAGGTTTGAACAATCAGCCCCAGCATTTT. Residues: CATSEGGLNNQPQHF.

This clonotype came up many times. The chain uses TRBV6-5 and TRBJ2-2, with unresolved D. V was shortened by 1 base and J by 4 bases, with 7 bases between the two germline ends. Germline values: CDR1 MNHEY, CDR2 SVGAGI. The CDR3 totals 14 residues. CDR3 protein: CASSYWSGTGELFF. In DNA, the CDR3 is TGTGCCAGCAGTTACTGGTCGGGCACCGGGGAGCTGTTTTTT.

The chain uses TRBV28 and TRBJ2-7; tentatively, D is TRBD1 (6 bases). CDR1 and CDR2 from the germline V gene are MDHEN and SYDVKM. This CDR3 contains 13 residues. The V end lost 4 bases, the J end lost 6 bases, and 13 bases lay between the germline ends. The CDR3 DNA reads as TGTGCCAGCAGTTCCCTACAGGGAAGCGAGCAGTACTTC. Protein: CASSSLQGSEQYF.

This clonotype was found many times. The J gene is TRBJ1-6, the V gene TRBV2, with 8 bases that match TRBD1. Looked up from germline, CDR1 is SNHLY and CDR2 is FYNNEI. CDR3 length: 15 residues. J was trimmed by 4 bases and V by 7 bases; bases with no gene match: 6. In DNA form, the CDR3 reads TGTGCCAGCAACCCGGGACAGGTTTATAATTCACCCCTCCACTTT. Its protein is CASNPGQVYNSPLHF.

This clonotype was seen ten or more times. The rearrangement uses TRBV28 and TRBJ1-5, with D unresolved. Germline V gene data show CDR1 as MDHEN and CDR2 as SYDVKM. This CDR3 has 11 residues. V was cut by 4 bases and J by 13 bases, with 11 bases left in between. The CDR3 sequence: CASSWMGLQHF. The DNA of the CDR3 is TGTGCCAGCAGTTGGATGGGATTGCAGCATTTT.

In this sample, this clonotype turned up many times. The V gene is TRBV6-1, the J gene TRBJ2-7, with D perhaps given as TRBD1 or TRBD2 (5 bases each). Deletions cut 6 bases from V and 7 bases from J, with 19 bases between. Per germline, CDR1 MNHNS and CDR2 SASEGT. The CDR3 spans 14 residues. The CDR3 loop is CASSRDGARQEQYF. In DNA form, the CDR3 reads TGTGCCAGCAGCCGAGACGGGGCACGTCAAGAGCAGTACTTC.

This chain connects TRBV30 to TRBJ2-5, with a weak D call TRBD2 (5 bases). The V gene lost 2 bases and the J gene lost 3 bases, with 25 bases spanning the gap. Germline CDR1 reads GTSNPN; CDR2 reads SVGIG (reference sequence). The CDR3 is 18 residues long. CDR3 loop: CAWSLSLVAGVWEETQYF. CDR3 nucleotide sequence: TGTGCCTGGAGTTTAAGCCTTGTAGCCGGGGTATGGGAAGAGACCCAGTACTTC.

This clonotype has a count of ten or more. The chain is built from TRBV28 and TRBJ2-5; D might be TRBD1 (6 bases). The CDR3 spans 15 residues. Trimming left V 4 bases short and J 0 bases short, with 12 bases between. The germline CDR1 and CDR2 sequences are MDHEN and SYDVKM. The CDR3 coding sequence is TGTGCCAGCAGTTCCGCTCAGGGGTACCAAGAGACCCAGTACTTC. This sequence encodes CASSSAQGYQETQYF.

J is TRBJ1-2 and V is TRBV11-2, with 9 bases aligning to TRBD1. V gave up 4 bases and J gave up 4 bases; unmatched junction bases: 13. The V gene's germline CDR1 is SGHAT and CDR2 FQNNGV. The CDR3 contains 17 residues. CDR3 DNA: TGTGCCAGCAGCTACCTAGGACAGGGGACAGGGATCTATGGCTACACCTTC. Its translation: CASSYLGQGTGIYGYTF.

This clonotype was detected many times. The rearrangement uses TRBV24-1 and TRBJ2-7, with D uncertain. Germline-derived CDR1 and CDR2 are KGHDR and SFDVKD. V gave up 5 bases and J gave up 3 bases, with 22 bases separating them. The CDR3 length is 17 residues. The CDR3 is CATSANTPETSFYEQYF. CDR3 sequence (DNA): TGTGCCACCAGTGCCAACACCCCCGAGACATCATTCTACGAGCAGTACTTC.

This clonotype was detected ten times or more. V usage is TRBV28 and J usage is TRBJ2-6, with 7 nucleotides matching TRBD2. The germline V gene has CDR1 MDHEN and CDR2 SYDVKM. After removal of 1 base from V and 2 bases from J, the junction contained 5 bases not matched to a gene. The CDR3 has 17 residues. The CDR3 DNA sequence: TGTGCCAGCAGTTTATTGGGCGGGGGTACTGGGGCCAACGTCCTGACTTTC. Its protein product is CASSLLGGGTGANVLTF. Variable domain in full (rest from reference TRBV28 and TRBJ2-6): DVKVTQSSRYLVKRTGEKVFLECVQDMDHENMFWYRQDPGLGLRLIYFSYDVKMKEKGDIPEGYSVSREKKERFSLILESASTNQTSMYLCASSLLGGGTGANVLTFGAGSRLTVL.